This TCR beta chain was sequenced in a study of radiation and T cells in renal cell carcinoma. Sequenced by immunoSEQ multiplex PCR; TCRdb stores in-frame clones only, minus some. The sample has about 150,000 clones; roughly 87% are singletons. General study findings and limits: Top tumor clonotypes rose in blood 2 weeks post-radiation, then contracted.

Time point reported: blood 2 weeks post-SBRT. Noted treatment: 15 Gy SBRT to primary tumor, nephrectomy 4 weeks later. To note about this clone: Antigen unknown.

The receptor was isolated from a woman between 45 and 65 years old with renal cell carcinoma. This specimen consisted of blood, obtained from a patient whose treatment included radiotherapy and nephrectomy.

CDR3 loop: CASSDTLGGVYNEQFF. The CDR3 region has the DNA TGTGCCAGCAGTGATACCCTGGGGGGGGTTTACAATGAGCAGTTCTTC. The chain employs TRBV25-1 and TRBJ2-1, with 7 bases aligning to TRBD2. The length of the CDR3 is 16 residues. CDR1 and CDR2 from the germline V gene are MGHDK and SYGVNS. Germline trimming cut 3 bases from V and 4 bases from J; bases unmatched to any gene: 9.